These T cell receptor beta chains were read from a single sample in a study of blood T cells in healthy people across ages. TCRdb passed the 5' RACE reads through MiXCR, listing each CDR3 protein once. This table has some 1.8 million distinct CDR3 sequences, about two fifths appearing once. Sequencing was carried out using blood. These receptor sequences come from a human donor in good health. Both conserved end residues are part of each CDR3. The D gene is left open where the match is weak. Rows may omit the clone size; those that give it use once, few, many or a size class.

d_gene	j_gene	v_gene	abundance	CDR3nt	CDR3aa
NA	TRBJ2-1	TRBV24-1	NA	TGTGCCACCAGTGAGGGCTGGGGGGCCCACAATGAGCAGTTCTTC	CATSEGWGAHNEQFF
NA	TRBJ2-3	TRBV24-1	NA	TGTGCCACCAGTGATTCAGGGTGGAGCACAGATACGCAGTATTTT	CATSDSGWSTDTQYF
NA	TRBJ1-6	TRBV20-1	NA	TGCAGTGCTAGAGATTTGGCAGGGAGCTCCTATAATTCACCCCTCCACTTT	CSARDLAGSSYNSPLHF
NA	TRBJ1-4	TRBV7-3	few	TGTGCCAGCAGCTTAGGCCCTGCGGAAAAACTGTTTTTT	CASSLGPAEKLFF
TRBD2	TRBJ2-5	TRBV29-1	few	TGCAGCGTCCCCCTCCCGCTGAGCGGGGGGTTATCAGAGACCCAGTACTTC	CSVPLPLSGGLSETQYF
NA	TRBJ2-7	TRBV13	few	TGTGCCAGCAGCGTCGGACAGATTTCCTACGAGCAGTACTTC	CASSVGQISYEQYF
TRBD2	TRBJ2-3	TRBV5-1	NA	TGCGCCAGCAGCTCCTGGACTAGCGGGGATCGCACAGATACGCAGTATTTT	CASSSWTSGDRTDTQYF
NA	TRBJ2-7	TRBV29-1	NA	TGCAGCGTCTCACAGGGACACGAGCAGTACTTC	CSVSQGHEQYF
TRBD2	TRBJ2-2	TRBV29-1	NA	TGCAGCGTTTATAGCGGGGGCAGGGGCGGGGAGCTGTTTTTT	CSVYSGGRGGELFF
NA	TRBJ1-2	TRBV18	few	TGTGCCAGCTCCACCGAGAGGGGTTCTCGTTTAAATGGCTACACCTTC	CASSTERGSRLNGYTF
NA	TRBJ1-1	TRBV4-1	few	TGCGCCAGCAGCCAATCCAGGAGGGCGACTGAAGCTTTCTTT	CASSQSRRATEAFF
NA	TRBJ1-6	TRBV5-1	NA	TGCGCCAGCAGCTTGGGCAACAGTGACTCCTATAATTCACCCCTCCACTTT	CASSLGNSDSYNSPLHF
TRBD1	TRBJ2-3	TRBV20-1	few	TGCAGTGCCGCCGTTCCCAGGACAGGGAGGACAGATACGCAGTATTTT	CSAAVPRTGRTDTQYF
NA	TRBJ1-2	TRBV7-2	NA	TGTGCCAGCAGCGGTCAGACCTCCTATGGCTACACCTTC	CASSGQTSYGYTF
TRBD2	TRBJ2-4	TRBV20-1	NA	TGCAGTGCGAATACGCTTCTAGCGGGGGGTGTTCGGAACATTCAGTACTTC	CSANTLLAGGVRNIQYF
NA	TRBJ2-3	TRBV12-3/TRBV12-4	once	TGTGCCAGCAGTCCCCTAGAGGGAGTGAGAGCAGATACGCAGTATTTT	CASSPLEGVRADTQYF
NA	TRBJ2-3	TRBV6-2/TRBV6-3	NA	TGTGCCAGCAGTTACGGCAGGCTAGATACGCAGTATTTT	CASSYGRLDTQYF
NA	TRBJ2-1	TRBV12-3/TRBV12-4	few	TGTGCCAGCAGAGCAGGGGGGGGCCATGAGCAGTTCTTC	CASRAGGGHEQFF
NA	TRBJ2-1	TRBV20-1	NA	TGCAGTGCTAGAGATCGGGGTATTAGGAGCGGAGGACGGGGGAATGAGCAGTTCTTC	CSARDRGIRSGGRGNEQFF
NA	TRBJ2-2	TRBV9	few	TGTGCCAGCAGGGGTCCAACCGGGGAGCTGTTTTTT	CASRGPTGELFF
NA	TRBJ2-3	TRBV20-1	few	TGCAGTGCGTTGCATGGCGGGGCCACAGATACGCAGTATTTT	CSALHGGATDTQYF
NA	TRBJ2-1	TRBV7-8	few	TGTGCCAGCAGCTTAGAGACTAGTGCCCATGAGCAGTTCTTC	CASSLETSAHEQFF
NA	TRBJ2-1	TRBV20-1	NA	TGCAGTGCTAGAGACCCACTGAAACCCTCCTACAATGAGCAGTTCTTC	CSARDPLKPSYNEQFF
TRBD1	TRBJ1-1	TRBV6-5	NA	TGTGCCAGCAGCCGACAGGGGGGCGAAGCTTTCTTT	CASSRQGGEAFF
TRBD1	TRBJ1-2	TRBV4-1	few	TGCGCCAGCAGCCTAAACTTCGGACAGGTCTATGGCTACACCTTC	CASSLNFGQVYGYTF
TRBD2	TRBJ2-3	TRBV12-3/TRBV12-4	once	TGTGCCAGCAATTTCCGACTAGCGGGGGGGCTATCAGATACGCAGTATTTT	CASNFRLAGGLSDTQYF
NA	TRBJ2-2	TRBV6-1	NA	TGTGCCAGCCAACGGGCCTCGAACACCGGGGAGCTGTTTTTT	CASQRASNTGELFF
NA	TRBJ2-5	TRBV6-5	NA	TGTGCCAGCAGAACTTGGGGGGAGACCCAGTACTTC	CASRTWGETQYF
NA	TRBJ2-7	TRBV18	NA	TGTGCCAGCTCACTGAAGGGACGGCCGCCCTACGAGCAGTACTTC	CASSLKGRPPYEQYF